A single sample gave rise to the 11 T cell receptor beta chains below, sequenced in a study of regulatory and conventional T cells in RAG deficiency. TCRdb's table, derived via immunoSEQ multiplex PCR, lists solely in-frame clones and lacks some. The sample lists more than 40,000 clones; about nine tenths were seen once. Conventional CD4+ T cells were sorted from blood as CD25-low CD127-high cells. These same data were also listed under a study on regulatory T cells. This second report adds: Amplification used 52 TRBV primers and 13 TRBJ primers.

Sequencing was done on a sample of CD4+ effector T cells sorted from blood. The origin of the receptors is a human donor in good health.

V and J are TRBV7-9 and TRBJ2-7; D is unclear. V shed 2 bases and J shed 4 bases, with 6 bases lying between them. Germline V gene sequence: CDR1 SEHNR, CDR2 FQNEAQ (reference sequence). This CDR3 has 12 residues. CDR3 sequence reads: CASSLTGYEQYF. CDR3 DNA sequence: TGTGCCAGCAGCTTAACCGGTTACGAGCAGTACTTC.

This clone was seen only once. CDR3 in DNA: TGTGCCAGCAGCTTAACCCCCCCCAGCGGGGGGTCTTACAATGAGCAGTTCTTC. This gives the protein CASSLTPPSGGSYNEQFF. The V call is TRBV7-3, the J call TRBJ2-1; 9 bases match TRBD2. The CDR3 length is 18 residues. The junction had 10 bases not matched to a gene; V was cut back by 0 bases and J by 4 bases. The germline V gene encodes CDR1 SGHTA and CDR2 FQGTGA.

The CDR3 spells CASSEILFGLTYEQYF. The CDR3 bases are TGTGCCAGCAGTGAAATCTTATTTGGGCTCACCTACGAGCAGTACTTC. The J gene is TRBJ2-7, the V gene TRBV6-1; D is unclear. The V end lost 2 bases, the J end lost 2 bases, and 16 bases lay between the germline ends. The CDR3 has 16 amino acids. Germline loops: CDR1 MNHNS, CDR2 SASEGT.

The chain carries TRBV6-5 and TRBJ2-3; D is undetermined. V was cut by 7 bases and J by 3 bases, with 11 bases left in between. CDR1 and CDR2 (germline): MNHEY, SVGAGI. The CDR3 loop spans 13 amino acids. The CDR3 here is CASTEDGTDTQYF. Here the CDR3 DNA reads TGTGCCAGCACCGAGGACGGTACAGATACGCAGTATTTT.

This CDR3 is CASSRRQGGNEQYF. As DNA, the CDR3 is TGTGCCAGCAGCAGAAGACAGGGAGGGAACGAGCAGTACTTC. The rearrangement links TRBV28 to TRBJ2-7; tentatively, D is TRBD1 or TRBD2 (7 bases each). CDR1 is MDHEN and CDR2 is SYDVKM in the germline V gene. The V gene lost 6 bases and the J gene lost 5 bases, with 17 bases spanning the gap. The CDR3 sequence is 14 residues long.

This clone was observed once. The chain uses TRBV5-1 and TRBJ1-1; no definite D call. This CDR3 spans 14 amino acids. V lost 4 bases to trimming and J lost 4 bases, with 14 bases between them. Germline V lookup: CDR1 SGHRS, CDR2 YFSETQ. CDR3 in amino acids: CASSPRVDVTEAFF. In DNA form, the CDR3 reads TGCGCCAGCAGCCCGAGGGTCGACGTCACTGAAGCTTTCTTT.

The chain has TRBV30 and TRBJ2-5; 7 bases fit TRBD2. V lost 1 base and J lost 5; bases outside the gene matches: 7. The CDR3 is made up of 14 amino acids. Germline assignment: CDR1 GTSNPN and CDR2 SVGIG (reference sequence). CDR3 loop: CAWSDLPGGETQYF. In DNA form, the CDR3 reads TGTGCCTGGAGTGACCTCCCGGGGGGTGAGACCCAGTACTTC.

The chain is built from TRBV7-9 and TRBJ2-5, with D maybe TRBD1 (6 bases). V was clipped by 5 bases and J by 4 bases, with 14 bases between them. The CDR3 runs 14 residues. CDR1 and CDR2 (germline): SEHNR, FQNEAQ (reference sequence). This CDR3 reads CASSPQGPIETQYF. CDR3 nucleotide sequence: TGTGCCAGCAGCCCTCAGGGGCCCATAGAGACCCAGTACTTC.

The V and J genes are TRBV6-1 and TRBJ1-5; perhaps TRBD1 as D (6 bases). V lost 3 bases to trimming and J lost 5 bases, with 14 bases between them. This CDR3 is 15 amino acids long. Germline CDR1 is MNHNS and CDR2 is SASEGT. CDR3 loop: CASSDFDRPDQPQHF. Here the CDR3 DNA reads TGTGCCAGCAGTGACTTTGACAGGCCGGATCAGCCCCAGCATTTT.

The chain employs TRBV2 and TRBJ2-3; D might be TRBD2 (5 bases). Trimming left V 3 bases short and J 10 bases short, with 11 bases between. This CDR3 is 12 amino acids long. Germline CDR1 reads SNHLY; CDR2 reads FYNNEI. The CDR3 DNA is TGTGCCAGCAGTGAGGAGGCGAAGGCGCAGTATTTT. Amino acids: CASSEEAKAQYF. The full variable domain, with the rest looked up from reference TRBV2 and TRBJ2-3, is EPEVTQTPSHQVTQMGQEVILRCVPISNHLYFYWYRQILGQKVEFLVSFYNNEISEKSEIFDDQFSVERPDGSNFTLKIRSTKLEDSAMYFCASSEEAKAQYFGPGTRLTVL.

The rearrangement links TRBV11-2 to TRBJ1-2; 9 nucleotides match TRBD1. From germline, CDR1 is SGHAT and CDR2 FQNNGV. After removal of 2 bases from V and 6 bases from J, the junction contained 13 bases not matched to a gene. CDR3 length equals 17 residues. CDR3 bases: TGTGCCAGCAGCTTACAGGGATTGACAGGGGGTTTTGATGGCTACACCTTC. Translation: CASSLQGLTGGFDGYTF.